This TCR beta chain was profiled in a study of blood T cell repertoires in COVID-19 (dated by TCRdb to 2018 to 2021). Broadly, across the study: Samples from collaborators originated in the United States, Italy and Spain and spanned both the acute and convalescent phases of COVID-19. The prospective study material was composed of cDNA or gDNA derived from T cells, B-cell-depleted T cells, or PBMCs. The dataset comprised deeply sampled blood TCRbeta repertoires from subjects exposed to, actively infected with, or recovered from COVID-19. The repertoires were released in a freely available public database meant as a resource for research on the immune response to SARS-CoV-2. Where available, HLA class I and class II types were taken from metadata supplied by the sample provider and were not determined by assay-based typing. The samples were drawn from two sources: the first 160 participants of the ongoing ImmuneRACE study, and 1,254 subjects contributed by 6 global collaborators. Nearly every sample came with metadata listing a de-identified subject ID, COVID-19 status, age in years and sex. The investigation overall reported the following: How much clinical and demographic metadata was included differed by source and by participant, and the metadata was provided uncurated.

Each collaborating institution followed its own protocols to collect whole blood in K2EDTA tubes. For TCRbeta analysis, collaborators shipped samples in one of three forms: frozen whole blood, isolated PBMCs, or DNA extracted from either of those sample types. The CDR3 covers 14 residues, taking in both the cysteine and the phenylalanine. The DNA shown is the 42-base CDR3, in frame from base 1. The germline V gene (reference sequence) yields MNHNY for CDR1 and SVGAGI for CDR2. V drops 6 bases and J drops 9 bases, leaving 20 bases in between. TCRbeta CDR3 regions were amplified from genomic DNA using the immunoSEQ Assay, a bias-controlled multiplex PCR. In the paper's pipeline: The number of nucleated cells in each sample was estimated by amplification of reference gene primers within the assay. To quantify the absolute abundance of each unique TCRbeta CDR3 rearrangement, sequence reads were collapsed and filtered. For each sample, productive Simpson clonality was calculated as the square root of Simpson's diversity index over productive rearrangements. Held by TCRdb, this immuneACCESS table contains in-frame sequences only and omits some clones. Under half of the omission traces to an unresolved V gene where checked; the cause of the rest is unknown. The V and J calls and the clone size are those of that table, but D and trimming were determined from the DNA. Counted in this sample were 300,000 or so clones; about 90% of them appeared once. In total, the top ten clones hold approximately 4% of the sample.

As regards this clone: No cognate antigen has been identified for it. Base qualities were left out, and no much larger clone turns up one base away.

The receptor's source is a middle-aged woman with acute or convalescent COVID-19. The chain couples TRBV6-6 to TRBJ1-2; matching of 6 bases hints at TRBD1 as the D gene. Specimen: peripheral blood. CDR3 reads: CASRSKQGTGRYTF. The sequenced DNA is TGTGCCAGCAGATCCAAACAGGGTACCGGGCGCTACACCTTC.